These 23 T cell receptor beta chains originate from one sample sequenced in a study of T cells in Graves' hyperthyroidism and ophthalmopathy. The TCR beta CDR3 regions underwent amplification using RNA transcripts as the source. The HTBI primer set was used in a first-round RT-PCR of the TCR CDR3. TCRdb analysed the multiplex PCR reads with MiXCR anew, one entry per CDR3 protein. Among around 420,000 distinct CDR3 sequences, about a sixth were seen once, and the ten largest hold roughly 7.7%. The sample comprised blood. The receptors shown here come from a woman in her late teens or twenties with Graves' hyperthyroidism.

This clonotype was counted ten times or more. The chain uses TRBV11-2 and TRBJ1-4; 9 nucleotides match TRBD1. The CDR3 contains 14 residues. Trimming cost V 3 bases and J 8 bases; bases outside gene matches: 4. Germline V CDR1 and CDR2: SGHAT, FQNNGV. The CDR3 here is CASSFRDRVEKLFF. CDR3 DNA: TGTGCCAGCAGCTTCCGGGACAGGGTAGAAAAACTGTTTTTT.

Ten or more counts support this clonotype. The rearrangement joins TRBV3-1 to TRBJ2-3, with TRBD2 matching 7 bases. CDR3 length: 17 amino acids. Germline values: CDR1 LGHDT, CDR2 YNNKEL (reference sequence). V trimming: 1 base; J trimming: 4 bases; junction bases outside the gene matches: 11. Here the CDR3 DNA reads TGTGCCAGCAGCCAAGTTGCGGGGGTTCCTCAGGCAGATACGCAGTATTTT. This encodes CASSQVAGVPQADTQYF.

This clonotype was counted at least ten times. The rearrangement links TRBV6-2 or TRBV6-3 to TRBJ2-7; D not certain. Deletions cut 7 bases from V and 2 bases from J, with 9 bases between. Per germline, CDR1 MNHEY and CDR2 SVGEGT. The CDR3 has 12 amino acids. The CDR3 coding sequence is TGTGCCAGCATAGGGCATACCTACGAGCAGTACTTC. It encodes CASIGHTYEQYF.

This clonotype was picked up many times. The chain combines TRBV6-1 with TRBJ2-7; a weak D match, TRBD2 (5 bases). CDR3 length: 18 residues. The germline V gene encodes CDR1 MNHNS and CDR2 SASEGT. The V end was cut by 7 bases, the J end by 4 bases, with 29 bases between. The CDR3 reads CASTPKMRASSPPYEQYF. The CDR3 coding sequence is TGTGCCAGCACCCCTAAGATGAGGGCGAGTTCGCCCCCTTACGAGCAGTACTTC.

Turning to this clonotype: A much larger clone differs from this one at a single base, so this may be a read error. The conserved final phenylalanine or tryptophan is absent from the CDR3, which likely points to a read error. The V call is TRBV7-9, the J call TRBJ1-4; the D gene is possibly TRBD1 (5 bases). Germline V CDR1 and CDR2: SEHNR, FQNEAQ (reference sequence). V was shortened by 8 bases and J by 3 bases, with 13 bases between the two germline ends. The CDR3 covers 14 residues. The chain's CDR3 is CASAAGDANEKLFS. The CDR3 bases are TGTGCCAGCGCAGCCGGGGACGCTAATGAAAAACTGTTTTCT.

This clonotype was seen a few times. V is TRBV7-2 and J is TRBJ2-1; 16 bases agree with TRBD2. The CDR3 covers 19 residues. V lost 5 bases to trimming and J lost 5 bases; unmatched junction nucleotides: 12. The germline gives CDR1 SGHTA, CDR2 FQGNSA. CDR3 residues: CASSREGTSGGAQNNEQFF. CDR3 coding DNA: TGTGCCAGCAGCCGAGAGGGGACTAGCGGGGGGGCCCAAAACAATGAGCAGTTCTTC.

At least ten counts were recorded for this clonotype. The chain has TRBV11-2 and TRBJ2-3; 10 bases align to TRBD2. Germline trimming cut 5 bases from V and 3 bases from J; bases unmatched to any gene: 8. Germline V gives CDR1 SGHAT, CDR2 FQNNGV. There are 16 residues in the CDR3. The CDR3 protein is CASSGLSGRETDTQYF. Written as DNA, the CDR3 is TGTGCCAGCAGCGGGCTGAGCGGGAGGGAAACAGATACGCAGTATTTT.

The J gene is TRBJ2-7, the V gene TRBV4-1; 8 nucleotides agree with TRBD2. Germline V gene lookup returns CDR1 MGHRA and CDR2 YSYEKL. This CDR3 spans 16 amino acids. The ends lost 3 bases at V and 1 base at J; junction bases unmatched: 8. The CDR3 sequence is CASSQALSGGSYEQYF. The CDR3 nucleotides are TGCGCCAGCAGCCAGGCGCTAAGCGGGGGTTCCTACGAGCAGTACTTC.

This clonotype was found many times. The chain has TRBV13 and TRBJ2-7; tentatively, D is TRBD2 (7 bases). This CDR3 region has 15 residues. Germline assignment: CDR1 PRHDT and CDR2 FYEKMQ (reference sequence). The V end lost 7 bases, the J end lost 2 bases, and 18 bases lay between the germline ends. CDR3: CASKFFGGRPYEQYF. CDR3 DNA sequence: TGTGCCAGCAAGTTTTTCGGGGGGCGACCCTACGAGCAGTACTTC.

Ten or more counts support this clonotype. This sequence joins TRBV15 and TRBJ1-2, with 7 bases fitting TRBD1. Germline CDR1 reads LNHNV; CDR2 reads YYDKDF (reference sequence). V shed 6 bases and J 8 bases; nucleotides not matched to a gene: 9. CDR3 size: 13 residues. This CDR3 reads CATSPRGGAGYTF. The CDR3 DNA follows: TGTGCCACCAGTCCCAGAGGGGGCGCGGGCTACACCTTC.

This clonotype appeared many times. The chain joins TRBV7-3 to TRBJ2-1; perhaps TRBD2 as D (8 bases). CDR3 length: 14 residues. Germline V lookup: CDR1 SGHTA, CDR2 FQGTGA. The V gene lost 7 bases and the J gene lost 4 bases, with 14 bases spanning the gap. Here the CDR3 DNA reads TGTGCCAGCAAACGGGAGGGGGCTTACAATGAGCAGTTCTTC. Translated, it gives CASKREGAYNEQFF.

This clonotype was seen at least ten times. The V call is TRBV7-2, the J call TRBJ2-7; 9 nucleotides agree with TRBD1. CDR1 and CDR2 (germline): SGHTA, FQGNSA. The ends lost 5 bases at V and 8 bases at J; junction bases unmatched: 10. This CDR3 is 14 amino acids long. Here the CDR3 DNA reads TGTGCCAGCAGCAACCGGGACAGGGCATCCAAGCAGTACTTC. Translated: CASSNRDRASKQYF.

The chain has TRBV5-1 and TRBJ2-5; D remains ambiguous. This CDR3 spans 16 amino acids. In germline, CDR1 is SGHRS, CDR2 YFSETQ. The V end was cut by 5 bases, the J end by 0 bases, with 17 bases between. CDR3 sequence (DNA): TGCGCCAGCAGAGGTAGGACGGCAGAGAACCAAGAGACCCAGTACTTC. Translated: CASRGRTAENQETQYF.

Note on this clonotype: A much bigger clone sits one base away, suggesting this may be a read error. The rearrangement joins TRBV20-1 to TRBJ1-1, with D perhaps TRBD1 (5 bases). The CDR3 is made up of 13 amino acids. Germline V lookup: CDR1 DFQATT, CDR2 SNEGSKA (reference sequence). The CDR3 region has the DNA TGCGGTGCTAGGGGTGAGGGGATCACTGAAGCTTTCTTT. This sequence encodes CGARGEGITEAFF.

This clonotype was detected ten times or more. The V gene is TRBV24-1, the J gene TRBJ2-5; D is unresolved. CDR1 and CDR2 (germline): KGHDR, SFDVKD. Trimming removed 3 bases from V and 7 bases from J, with 8 bases in between. The CDR3 spans 12 residues. CDR3 region: CATSDETGTQYF. Here the CDR3 DNA reads TGTGCCACCAGTGATGAAACCGGGACCCAGTACTTC.

This clonotype has a count of ten or more. This chain joins TRBV28 and TRBJ1-2, with D uncertain. Trimming removed 4 bases from V and 5 bases from J, with 5 bases in between. This CDR3 comprises 11 residues. The germline CDR1 and CDR2 sequences are MDHEN and SYDVKM. CDR3 in DNA: TGTGCCAGCAGTTATTGGTATGGCTACACCTTC. This gives the protein CASSYWYGYTF.

Note on this clonotype: This may be a read error, as it is one base from a much larger clone. J is TRBJ1-2 and V is TRBV6-1, with TRBD1 as a possible D gene (5 bases). The germline CDR1 and CDR2 sequences are MNHNS and SASEGT. V was cut by 2 bases and J by 4 bases, with 14 bases left in between. CDR3 size: 15 residues. The CDR3 sequence is CASSEYEGTAYGYTF. CDR3 nucleotide sequence: TGTGCCAGCAGTGAATATGAGGGGACGGCCTATGGCTACACCTTC.

With regard to this clonotype: This sequence may be a read error, since a much larger clone differs from it by one base. Given the absence of the conserved phenylalanine or tryptophan at the CDR3 end, a read error is likely. The chain is built from TRBV5-1 and TRBJ2-7; TRBD1 or TRBD2 may be the D gene (5 bases each). CDR1 is SGHRS and CDR2 is YFSETQ in the germline V gene. The CDR3 consists of 15 residues. The V end was cut by 0 bases, the J end by 0 bases, with 10 bases between. The CDR3 nucleotides read TGCGCCAGCAGCTTGGAAGGGACCCACTCCTACGAGCAGTACTCC. Its protein product is CASSLEGTHSYEQYS.

This clonotype was seen repeatedly, ten times or more. The chain has TRBV13 and TRBJ1-2; 7 bases are a match to TRBD1. This CDR3 spans 15 amino acids. Germline trimming cut 4 bases from V and 0 bases from J; bases unmatched to any gene: 5. Germline assignment: CDR1 PRHDT and CDR2 FYEKMQ (reference sequence). This chain's CDR3 is CASSSRDSPNYGYTF. CDR3 nucleotides: TGTGCCAGCAGCTCCCGGGACAGCCCTAACTATGGCTACACCTTC.

The chain joins TRBV12-3 or TRBV12-4 to TRBJ2-7; 14 bases align to TRBD2. V trimming: 4 bases; J trimming: 0 bases; junction bases outside the gene matches: 8. The CDR3 spans 18 residues. DNA of the CDR3: TGTGCCAGCAGTTCCGGGACTAGCGGGAGTAGCCCCTCCTACGAGCAGTACTTC. This codes for CASSSGTSGSSPSYEQYF.

The rearrangement links TRBV18 to TRBJ1-3; D may be TRBD1 (5 bases). The germline CDR1 and CDR2 sequences are KGHSH and LQKENI. V shed 2 bases and J shed 4 bases, with 15 bases lying between them. The CDR3 totals 16 residues. The CDR3 sequence is CASSPYDSSLGNTIYF. The CDR3, as DNA: TGTGCCAGCTCACCATACGACAGCTCCCTCGGAAACACCATATATTTT.

This clonotype was counted many times. The CDR3 nucleotides are TGTGCCAGCGGGGGGGGTTATGGCCAGCAGTACTTC. Its protein product is CASGGGYGQQYF. J is TRBJ2-7 and V is TRBV27; 7 bases agree with TRBD2. The J segment lost 8 bases and the V segment lost 8 bases, leaving 9 bases of the junction unmatched. CDR1 and CDR2 from the germline V gene are MNHEY and SMNVEV (reference sequence). This CDR3 is built from 12 residues.

This clonotype was detected many times. V is TRBV9 and J is TRBJ1-2, with a weak D call TRBD1 (6 bases). The CDR3 spans 15 residues. V was clipped by 1 base and J by 4 bases, with 14 bases between them. Per germline, CDR1 SGDLS and CDR2 YYNGEE. For the CDR3, the DNA is TGTGCCAGCAGCGTAAGGACAGATATCCCCTATGGCTACACCTTC. Its protein product is CASSVRTDIPYGYTF.